Each of the 20 T cell receptor beta chains below was sequenced from the same sample in a study of CD8 T cells in ankylosing spondylitis. TCRdb used MiXCR to reprocess the 5' RACE reads, holding one entry per CDR3 protein. The sample records under 250,000 distinct CDR3 sequences, roughly 10% being singletons. Sequenced material: blood, either unsorted or a sorted T cell fraction (not recorded which). These receptors came from a male donor with ankylosing spondylitis or in good health (not recorded which).

The sample holds a few counts of this clonotype. CDR3 in DNA: TGTGCCAGCAGCTTCACAGGGGAGGGTGGGGTGGAGCAGTACTTC. Translation gives CASSFTGEGGVEQYF. J is TRBJ2-7 and V is TRBV7-8; either TRBD1 or TRBD2 may supply D (7 bases each). The germline V gene encodes CDR1 SGHVS and CDR2 FQNEAQ. Deletions cut 3 bases from V and 7 bases from J, with 19 bases between. This CDR3 region has 15 residues. Drawing the rest from reference TRBV7-8 and TRBJ2-7, the complete variable domain is GAGVSQSPRYKVAKRGQDVALRCDPISGHVSLFWYQQALGQGPEFLTYFQNEAQLDKSGLPSDRFFAERPEGSVSTLKIQRTQQEDSAVYLCASSFTGEGGVEQYFGPGTRLTVT.

This clonotype has ten or more counts. The chain combines TRBV9 with TRBJ2-3, with a weak D call TRBD1 (5 bases). The V gene's germline CDR1 is SGDLS and CDR2 YYNGEE. The CDR3 is 14 residues long. V lost 7 bases, J lost 2 bases, and 14 bases lay in between. CDR3 residues: CASGALGLTDTQYF. The CDR3 DNA is TGTGCCAGCGGGGCTTTGGGGCTCACAGATACGCAGTATTTT. Based on the CDR3 plus reference TRBV9 and TRBJ2-3, the full variable domain is DSGVTQTPKHLITATGQRVTLRCSPRSGDLSVYWYQQSLDQGLQFLIQYYNGEERAKGNILERFSAQQFPDLHSELNLSSLELGDSALYFCASGALGLTDTQYFGPGTRLTVL.

This clonotype has at least ten counts. The CDR3 coding sequence is TGTGCCAGCAGCGTCGGGACAAGCTCTGGAAACACCATATATTTT. Translated, it gives CASSVGTSSGNTIYF. The chain couples TRBV9 to TRBJ1-3; D possibly corresponds to TRBD1 (6 bases). Trimming removed 2 bases from V and 0 bases from J, with 9 bases in between. Germline CDR1 SGDLS, CDR2 YYNGEE. CDR3 length: 15 residues.

This clonotype has only a few counts. V and J are TRBV20-1 and TRBJ2-7, with 8 bases matching TRBD1. This CDR3 comprises 14 residues. Germline-derived CDR1 and CDR2 are DFQATT and SNEGSKA (reference sequence). V dropped 0 bases and J dropped 5; count of bases not matched to a gene: 6. CDR3 DNA sequence: TGCAGTGCTAGAGAGACAGGGGTGAGCAACGAGCAGTACTTC. It codes for CSARETGVSNEQYF.

In this sample, this clonotype turned up a few times. The J gene is TRBJ2-1, the V gene TRBV20-1; no clear D gene. The V end lost 0 bases, the J end lost 8 bases, and 17 bases lay between the germline ends. The CDR3 runs 15 residues. In germline, CDR1 is DFQATT, CDR2 SNEGSKA (reference sequence). CDR3: CSARDPRNQGYEQFF. In DNA form, the CDR3 reads TGCAGTGCTAGAGATCCCCGAAACCAAGGCTATGAGCAGTTCTTC.

This clonotype was counted between two and nine times. The V gene is TRBV25-1, the J gene TRBJ2-7; 7 bases fit TRBD1. The CDR3 spans 14 residues. Unmatched junction bases numbered 6, after V lost 3 bases and J lost 4 bases. Germline V gives CDR1 MGHDK, CDR2 SYGVNS. CDR3 bases: TGTGCCAGCAGTGAGACAGGGACGGGATACGAGCAGTACTTC. This translates into CASSETGTGYEQYF.

This clonotype was counted only a few times. The chain links TRBV10-3 to TRBJ2-2; 10 nucleotides match TRBD2. From germline, CDR1 is ENHRY and CDR2 SYGVKD. There are 14 residues in the CDR3. V lost 4 bases and J lost 7; bases outside the gene matches: 3. The CDR3 DNA reads as TGTGCCATCAGTGCTAGCGGGGGAAGCGGGGAGCTGTTTTTT. Protein product: CAISASGGSGELFF.

The rearrangement uses TRBV20-1 and TRBJ2-7; no definite D call. The CDR3 consists of 13 residues. Germline CDR1 reads DFQATT; CDR2 reads SNEGSKA (reference sequence). Trimming removed 5 bases from V and 4 bases from J, with 15 bases in between. CDR3 amino acids: CSARPQARYEQYF. As DNA, the CDR3 is TGCAGTGCTCGACCCCAAGCCCGTTACGAGCAGTACTTC.

This clonotype has ten or more counts. V and J are TRBV6-5 and TRBJ2-3, with no clear D. CDR3 size: 15 residues. The germline V and J ends were trimmed by 3 bases and 0 bases, with 10 bases remaining between them. Per germline, CDR1 MNHEY and CDR2 SVGAGI. CDR3 in DNA: TGTGCCAGCAGTTATTTGGTCCCTAGCACAGATACGCAGTATTTT. This sequence encodes CASSYLVPSTDTQYF.

There are many counts of this clonotype. No DNA is shown, since the ends of the CDR3 on it are uncertain; the CDR3 is the one TCRdb lists. The chain couples TRBV5-1 to TRBJ2-6. The CDR3 comprises 15 residues, both ends counted. CDR1 is SGHRS and CDR2 is YFSETQ in the germline V gene. The CDR3 spells CASSPFGVGANVLTF.

This clonotype has ten or more counts. An end of the junction differs from the germline gene, which may be a read error. The chain combines TRBV5-1 with TRBJ2-1; weak D call: TRBD1 (6 bases). CDR3 length: 15 residues. Germline CDR1 and CDR2: SGHRS and YFSETQ. The CDR3 nucleotides are TGTGCCAGCAGCTTGGTACAGGGTTCCTACAATGAGCAGTTCTTC. Translating gives CASSLVQGSYNEQFF.

The gene calls are TRBV28 and TRBJ1-6, with 9 bases that match TRBD1. The germline gives CDR1 MDHEN, CDR2 SYDVKM. Trimming cost V 7 bases and J 5 bases; bases outside gene matches: 6. This CDR3 has 15 amino acids. CDR3 sequence (DNA): TGTGCCAGCACCTCACAGGGGGCGAATAATTCACCCCTCCACTTT. Its translation is CASTSQGANNSPLHF.

The V call is TRBV12-3 or TRBV12-4, the J call TRBJ1-5; D not resolved. Deletions cut 3 bases from V and 3 bases from J, with 9 bases between. This CDR3 has 14 amino acids. Here the CDR3 DNA reads TGTGCCAGCAGTTTTAGGCGGATCAATCAGCCCCAGCATTTT. Encoded protein: CASSFRRINQPQHF.

This clonotype was seen ten or more times. The chain is built from TRBV2 and TRBJ2-1, with D uncertain. Germline V gives CDR1 SNHLY, CDR2 FYNNEI. V was clipped by 5 bases and J by 4 bases, with 15 bases between them. This CDR3 is built from 15 residues. CDR3: CASSKDGIQYNEQFF. DNA of the CDR3: TGTGCCAGCAGTAAGGACGGTATACAATACAATGAGCAGTTCTTC. The variable domain in full, completed from reference TRBV2 and TRBJ2-1, reads EPEVTQTPSHQVTQMGQEVILRCVPISNHLYFYWYRQILGQKVEFLVSFYNNEISEKSEIFDDQFSVERPDGSNFTLKIRSTKLEDSAMYFCASSKDGIQYNEQFFGPGTRLTVL.

There are many counts of this clonotype. J is TRBJ2-5 and V is TRBV7-8; D not certain. Looked up from germline, CDR1 is SGHVS and CDR2 is FQNEAQ. V lost 5 bases and J 8 bases, leaving 21 bases between the germline ends. The CDR3 sequence is 15 residues long. The CDR3 coding sequence is TGTGCCAGCAGCCGTCAAGGAGCACCAGTTAGCACCCAGTACTTC. Amino acids: CASSRQGAPVSTQYF.

There are a few counts of this clonotype. The chain has TRBV7-9 and TRBJ1-1; D is possibly TRBD1 (5 bases). The CDR3 totals 12 residues. V dropped 4 bases and J dropped 6 bases, with 9 bases sitting between them. CDR1 and CDR2 from the germline V gene are SEHNR and FQNEAQ (reference sequence). CDR3 DNA: TGTGCCAGCAGCTCATGGGACTCTGAAGCTTTCTTT. Protein product: CASSSWDSEAFF.

The chain employs TRBV18 and TRBJ2-5; D remains ambiguous. Trimming shortened V by 4 bases and J by 0 bases, and 12 bases separated the two germline ends. The CDR3 spans 15 residues. Germline V CDR1 and CDR2: KGHSH, LQKENI. CDR3 nucleotide sequence: TGTGCCAGCTCACAAAACGCAGTGTACCAAGAGACCCAGTACTTC. Translated: CASSQNAVYQETQYF.

This clonotype has just a few counts. The V gene is TRBV20-1, the J gene TRBJ2-2; D is uncertain. The germline V gene encodes CDR1 DFQATT and CDR2 SNEGSKA (reference sequence). The CDR3 is 16 residues long. Trimming took off 4 bases at V and 0 bases at J, with 15 bases between the two ends. CDR3 in DNA: TGCAGTGCTAATCAGCCCATCCTGTCGAACACCGGGGAGCTGTTTTTT. Translated, it gives CSANQPILSNTGELFF.

In its sample, this clonotype was seen a few times. The gene calls are TRBV5-1 and TRBJ1-1, with a weak D call TRBD1 (5 bases). Trimming stripped 0 bases from V and 2 bases from J, with 11 bases between. CDR1 and CDR2 from the germline V gene are SGHRS and YFSETQ. This CDR3 has 15 amino acids. The CDR3, as DNA: TGCGCCAGCAGCTTGGGTCTAGGGGCTAACACTGAAGCTTTCTTT. Protein product: CASSLGLGANTEAFF.

This clonotype has a handful of counts. The gene calls are TRBV24-1 and TRBJ1-2, with unresolved D. The CDR3 has 14 residues. Trimming took 5 bases from V and 2 from J, leaving 11 bases between them. Germline V gives CDR1 KGHDR, CDR2 SFDVKD. CDR3 protein: CATSGAGPNYGYTF. CDR3 coding DNA: TGTGCCACCAGTGGTGCGGGTCCGAACTATGGCTACACCTTC.